This entry lists 16 T cell receptor beta chains sequenced from one sample in a study of T-cell memory formation after mild COVID-19. Each CDR3 protein is one row after TCRdb ran MiXCR on the 5' RACE reads. The data contain roughly 86,000 distinct CDR3 sequences, about 14% of them seen just once; the ten biggest clones take up under 45%. Sequencing was carried out using PBMCs or a T cell subset sorted from them (not recorded which). All receptors derive from a man younger than 35 who had mild COVID-19 (a few samples of this study predate the infection). Cell type and time point are not known.

The rearrangement joins TRBV3-1 to TRBJ2-5; D is uncertain. The germline V and J ends were trimmed by 0 bases and 0 bases, with 11 bases remaining between them. This CDR3 comprises 16 residues. Germline V gene lookup returns CDR1 LGHDT and CDR2 YNNKEL (reference sequence). The CDR3 here is CASSQESRLYQETQYF. The CDR3 nucleotides read TGTGCCAGCAGCCAAGAATCCCGACTGTACCAAGAGACCCAGTACTTC.

This clonotype showed up just a few times. V gene TRBV5-1 combines with J gene TRBJ1-1; D unclear. In germline, CDR1 is SGHRS, CDR2 YFSETQ. CDR3 size: 12 residues. V was clipped by 1 base and J by 10 bases, with 11 bases between them. The CDR3 DNA reads TGCGCCAGCAGCTTGAGTGGGGAAACAGCTTTCTTT. It is translated as CASSLSGETAFF.

The V gene is TRBV25-1, the J gene TRBJ2-6, with no clear D. Germline CDR1 is MGHDK and CDR2 is SYGVNS. The CDR3 is made up of 17 amino acids. V was trimmed by 4 bases and J by 0 bases, leaving 13 bases between them. The CDR3 DNA reads as TGTGCCAGCAGTGTCAAGGGCCCTGGCTCTGGGGCCAACGTCCTGACTTTC. Its protein product is CASSVKGPGSGANVLTF.

This clonotype came up a few times. This chain joins TRBV4-3 and TRBJ2-2; D ambiguous. CDR3 length: 18 amino acids. With 2 bases removed from V and 0 bases from J, the gap between germline ends came to 16 bases. Germline V gene lookup returns CDR1 LGHNA and CDR2 YSLEER. As DNA, the CDR3 is TGCGCCAGCAGCCAAAACTTAGCCTTTGGGACGAACACCGGGGAGCTGTTTTTT. Its translation is CASSQNLAFGTNTGELFF.

This clonotype was counted a few times. This chain uses TRBV7-9 with TRBJ2-3; D is unresolved. V was clipped by 1 base and J by 0 bases, with 14 bases between them. The CDR3 extends over 17 amino acids. From germline, CDR1 is SEHNR and CDR2 FQNEAQ (reference sequence). CDR3 loop: CASSLGLTGASTDTQYF. The DNA for the CDR3 is TGTGCCAGCAGCTTAGGGTTGACGGGCGCTAGCACAGATACGCAGTATTTT. The whole variable domain, filled in from reference TRBV7-9 and TRBJ2-3, reads DTGVSQNPRHKITKRGQNVTFRCDPISEHNRLYWYRQTLGQGPEFLTYFQNEAQLEKSRLLSDRFSAERPKGSFSTLEIQRTEQGDSAMYLCASSLGLTGASTDTQYFGPGTRLTVL.

The rearrangement links TRBV4-1 to TRBJ2-1, with 9 bases aligning to TRBD2. CDR3 size: 18 residues. Per germline, CDR1 MGHRA and CDR2 YSYEKL. Trimming took 3 bases from V and 4 from J; bases not matched to a gene: 13. The CDR3, as DNA: TGCGCCAGCAGCCACTCACCAGAAGGGCTAGCGGGGTACAATGAGCAGTTCTTC. Its protein product is CASSHSPEGLAGYNEQFF.

This clonotype was observed at least ten times. The chain has TRBV5-1 and TRBJ2-5, with 12 bases matching TRBD2. Germline V lookup: CDR1 SGHRS, CDR2 YFSETQ. J was trimmed by 3 bases and V by 2 bases; bases with no gene match: 5. The CDR3 has 16 residues. Here the CDR3 reads CASSFVRTSGEETQYF. CDR3 DNA: TGCGCCAGCAGCTTCGTTCGGACTAGCGGGGAAGAGACCCAGTACTTC. Variable domain in full (rest from reference TRBV5-1 and TRBJ2-5): KAGVTQTPRYLIKTRGQQVTLSCSPISGHRSVSWYQQTPGQGLQFLFEYFSETQRNKGNFPGRFSGRQFSNSRSEMNVSTLELGDSALYLCASSFVRTSGEETQYFGPGTRLLVL.

V gene TRBV3-1 combines with J gene TRBJ2-5; D may be TRBD1 or TRBD2 (6 bases each). The germline CDR1 and CDR2 sequences are LGHDT and YNNKEL (reference sequence). This CDR3 has 12 residues. V dropped 10 bases and J dropped 3 bases, with 12 bases sitting between them. CDR3 nucleotides: TGTGCCACCTGGGGGGCGGAAGAGACCCAGTACTTC. Translated: CATWGAEETQYF.

This clonotype was observed a handful of times. The chain couples TRBV4-1 to TRBJ1-6; the D gene is possibly TRBD1 (6 bases). The CDR3 totals 16 residues. The germline gives CDR1 MGHRA, CDR2 YSYEKL. V lost 4 bases and J 7 bases, leaving 17 bases between the germline ends. CDR3 protein: CASSPIGQRLNSPLHF. In nucleotides, the CDR3 is TGCGCCAGCAGCCCCATAGGACAGCGATTAAATTCACCCCTCCACTTT.

This clonotype was detected a few times. The chain carries TRBV4-1 and TRBJ2-1, with no clear D. V was trimmed by 4 bases and J by 1 base, leaving 14 bases between them. CDR1 and CDR2 from the germline V gene are MGHRA and YSYEKL. CDR3 length: 16 residues. Here the CDR3 DNA reads TGCGCCAGCAGCCGAACCCACGGGTTGTCCTACAATGAGCAGTTCTTC. It translates to CASSRTHGLSYNEQFF.

In this sample, this clonotype turned up a few times. The V gene is TRBV7-6, the J gene TRBJ1-2, with unresolved D. With 0 bases removed from V and 8 bases from J, the gap between germline ends came to 13 bases. Germline CDR1 and CDR2: SGHVS and FNYEAQ. The CDR3 loop spans 14 amino acids. The CDR3 loop reads CASSLAGLGGGYTF. The CDR3 bases are TGTGCCAGCAGCTTAGCCGGGCTCGGTGGGGGCTACACCTTC.

The table lists this clonotype with a few counts. The chain combines TRBV13 with TRBJ2-7; D is ambiguous. The CDR3 has 14 amino acids. Germline assignment: CDR1 PRHDT and CDR2 FYEKMQ (reference sequence). The ends were cut back, 3 bases at V and 2 bases at J, with 11 bases in the middle. CDR3 DNA: TGTGCCAGCAGCTTCGCTACCGCGACCTACGAGCAGTACGTC. Residues: CASSFATATYEQYV.

The genes are TRBV4-2 and TRBJ1-2; a possible D gene is TRBD1 (6 bases). The CDR3 is 15 amino acids. The V gene's germline CDR1 is LGHNA and CDR2 YNFKEQ. The V and J ends lost 5 bases and 5 bases respectively, with 18 bases between them. The CDR3 DNA reads TGTGCCAGCAGCTTCCACCCAGGGGAAGGTTATGGCTACACCTTC. It yields the protein CASSFHPGEGYGYTF.

This clonotype has a handful of counts. The chain uses TRBV7-9 and TRBJ2-7; 9 positions agree with TRBD1. Germline values: CDR1 SEHNR, CDR2 FQNEAQ (reference sequence). The CDR3 consists of 16 residues. V was clipped by 5 bases and J by 6 bases; unmatched bases: 14. The CDR3 nucleotides are TGTGCCAGCAGCCCCTTACCGGGACAGGGCTTTCCCGAGCAGTACGTC. This codes for CASSPLPGQGFPEQYV.

This chain connects TRBV7-2 to TRBJ2-1; a weak D match, TRBD2 (6 bases). Per the germline V gene, CDR1 is SGHTA and CDR2 is FQGNSA. This CDR3 is built from 13 residues. Trimming removed 5 bases from V and 6 bases from J, with 11 bases in between. Here the CDR3 reads CASSRRDFNEQFF. CDR3 coding DNA: TGTGCCAGCAGCCGACGGGACTTCAATGAGCAGTTCTTC. The full variable domain, with the rest looked up from reference TRBV7-2 and TRBJ2-1, is GAGVSQSPSNKVTEKGKDVELRCDPISGHTALYWYRQSLGQGLEFLIYFQGNSAPDKSGLPSDRFSAERTGGSVSTLTIQRTQQEDSAVYLCASSRRDFNEQFFGPGTRLTVL.

The chain carries TRBV4-1 and TRBJ2-7; 7 nucleotides match TRBD1. Trimming removed 1 base from V and 6 bases from J; junction bases left unmatched: 3. In germline, CDR1 is MGHRA, CDR2 YSYEKL. This CDR3 comprises 13 residues. The CDR3, as DNA: TGCGCCAGCAGCCAAGCAACAGGGGCCGAGCAGTACTTC. Protein sequence: CASSQATGAEQYF.